The subject of this entry is one TCR beta chain. This entry is derived from a study of control samples from healthy donors and cancer patients. This table comes from immunoSEQ multiplex PCR, and its TCRdb copy is limited to in-frame clones, with some not included. The top ten hold roughly 0.7% of the sample, which has approximately 150,000 clones, roughly nine tenths seen once. J was trimmed by 3 bases and V by 5 bases; bases with no gene match: 9. This CDR3 comprises 16 residues. Germline CDR1 is MDHEN and CDR2 is SYDVKM. This sequence was found in a woman aged 30 to 39 in good health. This rearrangement joins TRBV28 to TRBJ2-4; TRBD2 matches at 8 bases. Source material: blood. The DNA of the CDR3 is TGTGCCAGCAGTCCTCAGGGAGCGGGGGACAAAAACATTCAGTACTTC. Protein product: CASSPQGAGDKNIQYF.